This TCR beta chain was profiled in a study of blood T cell repertoires in COVID-19. For the study at large: The samples span acute and convalescent COVID-19 from the United States, Italy and Spain. From T cells, B-cell-depleted T cells, or PBMCs came the material, which was cDNA or gDNA.

Germline V gene data show CDR1 as MNHNY and CDR2 as SVGAGI (reference sequence). This CDR3 contains 15 residues. Trimming took 2 bases from V and 6 from J; bases not matched to a gene: 4. As originally analysed: Estimation of nucleated cell counts relied on the amplification of reference gene primers. Method: immunoSEQ multiplex PCR; TCRdb's copy keeps in-frame clones and lacks some. The D gene and trimming were derived from the DNA, and the V and J assignments and clone size from that table. Here the sample spans about 210,000 clones, about 82% being singletons. Participants were placed into cohorts based on the clinical history they reported.

Sequencing was done on a sample of PBMCs or T cells enriched from blood (not recorded which). The chain links TRBV6-6 to TRBJ2-1, with 10 bases matching TRBD2. This TCR derives from a man in his forties with acute COVID-19. CDR3 DNA: TGTGCCAGCAGTTACGAGCGGGAGGGGGGCAATGAGCAGTTCTTC. Protein: CASSYEREGGNEQFF.